This TCR beta chain comes out of a study of blood T cells in healthy people across ages. The use of a sample-barcoded 5' primer and a J-beta primer mix characterized a second PCR of about 7 to 12 cycles. TCRdb redid the calling of the 5' RACE reads with MiXCR, one entry per CDR3 protein. Among about 800,000 distinct CDR3 sequences, around 25% were seen once, and the ten largest hold approximately 4%. V was trimmed by 0 bases and J by 2 bases, leaving 5 bases between them. Germline CDR1 reads LNHNV; CDR2 reads YYDKDF (reference sequence). CDR3 length: 14 residues. In addition, the sample was reused for a study of T cells of mothers and their children.

Sequences were obtained from blood. This TCR was recovered from a boy aged 5-17 years in good health. The chain has TRBV15 and TRBJ2-1; D remains ambiguous. This CDR3 reads CATSRDSTYNEQFF. CDR3 bases: TGTGCCACCAGCAGAGATTCCACCTACAATGAGCAGTTCTTC.